This TCR beta chain was captured in a study of shared clonotypes between healthy human individuals. The trim removed 5 bases at V and 4 bases at J, leaving 12 bases unmatched. Germline V lookup: CDR1 SEHNR, CDR2 FQNEAQ (reference sequence). This CDR3 comprises 16 residues. The repertoire was sequenced with immunoSEQ multiplex PCR; TCRdb's copy has only in-frame clones and lacks some. There are roughly 2 million clones in the sample; over 85% occur only once, and around 1.1% lies in the top ten. Selected positively for CCR7 and CD45RO-negative, naive CD8 cells excluded terminally differentiated effector memory CD45RA+ cells.

Material for sequencing was naive CD8+ T cells sorted from blood. J is TRBJ2-7 and V is TRBV7-9, with 9 bases aligning to TRBD2. This receptor was taken from a man between 18 and 35 years old in good health. The CDR3 reads CASSPPYGTSRYEQYF. The CDR3 region has the DNA TGTGCCAGCAGCCCCCCATATGGGACTAGCAGGTACGAGCAGTACTTC. Looking up the rest from reference TRBV7-9 and TRBJ2-7 gives the full variable domain: DTGVSQNPRHKITKRGQNVTFRCDPISEHNRLYWYRQTLGQGPEFLTYFQNEAQLEKSRLLSDRFSAERPKGSFSTLEIQRTEQGDSAMYLCASSPPYGTSRYEQYFGPGTRLTVT.